What follows are 5 T cell receptor beta chains derived from one specimen sequenced in a study of T-cell reconstitution after alpha-beta-depleted transplantation in children (dated by TCRdb to about 2016). The library was built by means of PCR. Instrument used: Illumina HiSeq 2500. TCR libraries were prepared with molecular barcoding, using unique molecular identifiers to normalize TCRbeta repertoire quantification. The public reads were quality trimmed at Q25 with fastp and then assembled into clones with MiXCR by TCRdb, keeping productive beta chains. Rows are unified per CDR3 protein, each entry keeping the most common DNA and genes. Within this sample are approximately 200,000 distinct CDR3 sequences, with approximately 14% of them counted one time only. The ten most abundant clones make up 13% of the sample. Sample: PBMCs from the stem cell graft donor, taken from the stem cell graft. The receptors originated from a human donor who donated a stem cell graft to a child with acute lymphoblastic leukemia.

This clonotype came up many times. The chain is built from TRBV5-1 and TRBJ2-1; 8 positions match TRBD2. V gave up 4 bases and J gave up 6 bases; unmatched junction bases: 12. CDR1 and CDR2 from the germline V gene are SGHRS and YFSETQ. The CDR3 extends over 16 amino acids. The CDR3 loop is CASSTYNIGTSNEQFF. CDR3 nucleotides: TGCGCCAGCAGCACCTACAACATCGGGACTAGCAATGAGCAGTTCTTC.

There are many counts of this clonotype. The gene calls are TRBV10-3 and TRBJ2-5; D uncertain. CDR1 and CDR2 (germline): ENHRY, SYGVKD. V lost 0 bases, J lost 5 bases, and 13 bases lay in between. CDR3 length: 15 residues. The CDR3 coding sequence is TGTGCCATCAGTGAGTCGACTCGCGGACGGGAGACCCAGTACTTC. Amino acids: CAISESTRGRETQYF.

This clonotype has just a few counts. CDR3: CASSLRVGNGAKNIQYF. In DNA, the CDR3 is TGTGCCAGCAGCTTAAGGGTGGGGAATGGGGCCAAAAACATTCAGTACTTC. The chain joins TRBV11-3 to TRBJ2-4; D ambiguous. V shed 2 bases and J shed 1 base, with 15 bases lying between them. The CDR3 extends over 17 amino acids. Looked up from germline, CDR1 is SGHNT and CDR2 is YENEEA.

The V gene is TRBV20-1, the J gene TRBJ2-7; TRBD1 aligns across 7 bases. From germline, CDR1 is DFQATT and CDR2 SNEGSKA (reference sequence). V lost 0 bases and J lost 4; bases outside the gene matches: 9. The CDR3 runs to 15 residues. The CDR3 spells CSARDPGTVSYEQYF. As DNA, the CDR3 is TGCAGTGCTAGAGACCCCGGGACAGTTAGTTACGAGCAGTACTTC.

This clonotype was counted at least ten times. The rearrangement joins TRBV5-1 to TRBJ1-5; D unclear. The CDR3 runs to 14 residues. With 4 bases removed from V and 3 bases from J, the gap between germline ends came to 11 bases. Germline V lookup: CDR1 SGHRS, CDR2 YFSETQ. In nucleotides, the CDR3 is TGCGCCAGCAGCGTAGGGATCGCCAATCAGCCCCAGCATTTT. Translation: CASSVGIANQPQHF.